Listed below are T cell receptor beta chains from one sample, sequenced in a study of blood T cell repertoires in COVID-19. Generated by immunoSEQ multiplex PCR, the TCRdb table keeps only in-frame clones and is missing some. Among approximately 70,000 clones listed, 80% to 90% were seen once. Material for sequencing was peripheral blood. These receptors originate from a man between 65 and 85 years old with active or convalescent COVID-19. Each CDR3 is given with its conserved first and last residue. Fields, in order: V gene, J gene, clone size, CDR3 protein. Only part of the rows carry a size: once, few, many, or a class if the clone is expanded.

TRBV19	TRBJ1-3	NA	CASLNRGMVGNTIYF
TRBV5-1	TRBJ1-2	NA	CASTTGALYGYTF
TRBV7-2	TRBJ1-2	NA	CASSLNGYRNYGYTF
TRBV28	TRBJ2-7	NA	CASSFARSGPTEQYF
TRBV28	TRBJ2-1	NA	CASSLERLLPHNEQFF
TRBV27	TRBJ2-7	NA	CASARTASYEQYF
TRBV28	TRBJ2-3	NA	CATLRESDTQYF
TRBV28	TRBJ1-6	NA	CASSSTHSPLHF
TRBV29-1	TRBJ1-1	NA	CSVENSPNTEAFF
TRBV5-8	TRBJ1-4	NA	CASSLGGLTDEKLFF
TRBV6-6	TRBJ1-4	NA	CASSYSQTENEKLFF
TRBV4-1	TRBJ1-1	NA	CASSQFYRQNTEAFF
TRBV29-1	TRBJ2-3	NA	CSALGGQRTDTQYF
TRBV6-5	TRBJ1-1	NA	CASSYSQGGGYTEAFF
TRBV6-1	TRBJ1-1	NA	CASSEARQYSSGTEAFF
TRBV28	TRBJ1-2	once	CASSFSGTGRTNYGYTF
TRBV18	TRBJ1-2	NA	CASSPSGQGASGYTF
TRBV11-2	TRBJ1-6	few	CASSPRPAYTVYNSPLHF
TRBV12-3/TRBV12-4	TRBJ1-1	NA	CASSLPFTEAFF
TRBV9	TRBJ2-1	NA	CASSGRQRGAYNEQFF
TRBV29-1	TRBJ1-5	NA	CSVVFGGGNQPQHF
TRBV7-7	TRBJ2-1	NA	CASSLATGTGSNEQFF
TRBV19	TRBJ1-2	NA	CASSRQGSSGYTF
TRBV7-9	TRBJ2-7	few	CASERQGAYEQYF
TRBV27	TRBJ1-1	NA	CASSLYTGGNTEAFF
TRBV9	TRBJ2-1	NA	CASSPSSPSYYNEQFF
TRBV5-5	TRBJ1-3	NA	CASNLDSFSGNTIYF
TRBV3-1/TRBV3-2	TRBJ2-1	NA	CASSQNLAGGGNEQFF
TRBV10-3	TRBJ2-3	NA	CAISQFLAGGPGDTQYF
TRBV27	TRBJ1-2	NA	CASSSQLDGSGYTF
TRBV27	TRBJ1-2	NA	CASSFIDRRNYGYTF
TRBV28	TRBJ1-4	NA	CASSPQDRLGGKLFF
TRBV19	TRBJ2-5	NA	CASSMDRREETQYF
TRBV10-1	TRBJ2-1	NA	CASSDSGYNEQFF
TRBV2	TRBJ2-1	once	CASSEAVQRSLHNEQFF
TRBV28	TRBJ1-3	NA	CASSQTSWEATSTGNTIYF
TRBV5-3	TRBJ2-1	once	CARSPRTWAGGNEQFF
TRBV12-3/TRBV12-4	TRBJ1-6	NA	CASSLQGGSPLHF
TRBV7-9	TRBJ2-7	NA	CASSKGQGASEQYF
TRBV6-5	TRBJ1-2	NA	CASSTPSRHQVGYTF